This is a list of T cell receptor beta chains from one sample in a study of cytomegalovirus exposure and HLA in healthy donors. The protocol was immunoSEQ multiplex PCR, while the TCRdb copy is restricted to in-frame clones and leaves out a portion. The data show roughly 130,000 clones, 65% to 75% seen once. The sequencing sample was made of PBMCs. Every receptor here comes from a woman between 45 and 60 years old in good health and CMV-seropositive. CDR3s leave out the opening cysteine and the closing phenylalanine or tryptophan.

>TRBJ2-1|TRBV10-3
AIRGGTGVGEQF
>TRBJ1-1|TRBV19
ASSNGDRSNTEAF
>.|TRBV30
AWENTGRNSYEQY
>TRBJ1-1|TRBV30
AWSVQVEAF
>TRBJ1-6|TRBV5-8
ASSPRQGNSPLH
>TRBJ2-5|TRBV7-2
ASSLGTRGSETQY
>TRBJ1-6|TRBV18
ASSPATGDNSPLH
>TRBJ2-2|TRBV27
ASSLSGTGGWAGELF
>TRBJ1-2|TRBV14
ASSQALSNRYYGYT
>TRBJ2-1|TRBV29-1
SVEDGRGGTRSNNEQF
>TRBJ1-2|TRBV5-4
ASSPRGNYGYT
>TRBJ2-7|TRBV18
ASSPSGDTYEQY
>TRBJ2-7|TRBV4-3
ASSQEWTVYEQY
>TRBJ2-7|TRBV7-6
ASSSPGQGSEQY
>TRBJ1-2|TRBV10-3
AISEGRDFGYGYT
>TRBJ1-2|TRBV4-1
ASSHVRSAGHYGYT
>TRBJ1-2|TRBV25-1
ASSVRRDYT
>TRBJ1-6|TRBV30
AWSAPGLVLH
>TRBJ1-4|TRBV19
ASNHRSSTNEKLF
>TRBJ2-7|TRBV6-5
ASSVTVRPYEQY
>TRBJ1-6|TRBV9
ASSVRAGNSPLH
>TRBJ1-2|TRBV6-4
ASSPYQGQGRNYGYT
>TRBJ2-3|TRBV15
ATSRVPTMDTQY
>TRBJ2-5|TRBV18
ASSPPRSGRGETQY
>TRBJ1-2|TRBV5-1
ASSSGQAIDYGYT
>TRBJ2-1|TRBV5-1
ASGGASSYNEQF
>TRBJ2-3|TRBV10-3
AISVVAGFTDTQY
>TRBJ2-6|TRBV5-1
ASTAEVSGANVLT
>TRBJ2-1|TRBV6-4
ASSDRDRVQF
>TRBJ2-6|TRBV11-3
ASSGGVGGANVLT
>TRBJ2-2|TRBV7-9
ASRTGTSGTGELF
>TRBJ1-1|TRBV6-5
ASRRTGLGEAF
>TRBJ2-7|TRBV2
ASSERVFEQY
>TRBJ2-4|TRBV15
ATSARRGLVQNIQY
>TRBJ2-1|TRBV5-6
ASRPTGTSGNYNEQF
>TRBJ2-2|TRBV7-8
ASIGGTGMDSGELF
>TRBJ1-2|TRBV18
ASSPTGDYGYT
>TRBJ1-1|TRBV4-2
ASSQEPETANTEAF
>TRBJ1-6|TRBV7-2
ASSFGGKDSPLH
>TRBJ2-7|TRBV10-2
ASTQPSGTIKPEQY
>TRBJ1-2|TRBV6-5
ASRSGTGGIYGYT
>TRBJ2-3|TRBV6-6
ASSSLSRPRTDTQY
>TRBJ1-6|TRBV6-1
ASTPSGNNSPLH
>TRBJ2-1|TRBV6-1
ASTRQGSYNEQF
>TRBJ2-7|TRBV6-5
ASSPTRRAGGEQY
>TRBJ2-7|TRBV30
AWSVRGTTGEQY
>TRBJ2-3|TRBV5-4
ASSSPGGGGTDTQY
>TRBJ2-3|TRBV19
ASSIPGGAGVDTQY
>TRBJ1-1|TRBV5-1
ASSSGQARPEAF
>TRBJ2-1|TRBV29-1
SAGLAGDEQF
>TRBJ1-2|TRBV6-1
ASSVHKTYGYT
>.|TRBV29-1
SVGEQGIYEQY
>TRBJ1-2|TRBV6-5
ASSYLRGGPSGYT